A single sample is the source of the 26 T cell receptor beta chains below, sequenced in a study of T cell repertoires in cytomegalovirus infection. TCRdb re-called the reads with MiXCR, one entry per CDR3 protein. The sample consists of 200,000 to 300,000 distinct CDR3 sequences, approximately 10% of them appearing once. The sequenced sample consisted of PBMCs. These receptors originate from a human donor in good health (CMV status not recorded). Some clones in this sample may be carry-over from other donors' samples.

The sample holds many counts of this clonotype. The genes are TRBV28 and TRBJ1-5, with 10 bases that match TRBD1. With V trimmed by 6 bases and J by 6 bases, 11 bases remained unmatched. CDR1 and CDR2 from the germline V gene are MDHEN and SYDVKM. The CDR3 extends over 16 amino acids. The CDR3 bases are TGTGCCAGCAGCACCCGGGGACAGGGGTGGGGTCAGCCCCAGCATTTT. Its translation is CASSTRGQGWGQPQHF.

This clonotype was counted a few times. CDR3: CSAREGSGSQPQHF. CDR3 nucleotides: TGCAGTGCTAGAGAGGGCTCCGGGAGTCAGCCCCAGCATTTT. The chain has TRBV20-1 and TRBJ1-5; D gene uncertain. Germline assignment: CDR1 DFQATT and CDR2 SNEGSKA (reference sequence). This CDR3 is 14 amino acids long. V was cut by 0 bases and J by 6 bases, with 12 bases left in between.

This clonotype was observed many times. This sequence joins TRBV7-2 and TRBJ1-2; 8 nucleotides align to TRBD1. Germline lookup yields CDR1 SGHTA and CDR2 FQGNSA. With V trimmed by 5 bases and J by 1 base, 15 bases remained unmatched. CDR3 length: 18 residues. The chain's CDR3 is CASSASLDRAHINYGYTF. The CDR3 coding sequence is TGTGCCAGCAGCGCCAGCTTGGACAGGGCCCACATTAACTATGGCTACACCTTC.

At least ten counts were recorded for this clonotype. The chain couples TRBV7-9 to TRBJ1-5; D might be TRBD1 (6 bases). CDR3 length: 15 residues. CDR1 is SEHNR and CDR2 is FQNEAQ in the germline V gene (reference sequence). V lost 3 bases and J lost 3, with 12 bases in between. CDR3 bases: TGTGCCAGCAGCTTTGGAACAGGGATCAATCAGCCCCAGCATTTT. Amino acids: CASSFGTGINQPQHF.

The chain has TRBV12-5 and TRBJ1-1; no firm D call. The V end was cut by 5 bases, the J end by 7 bases, with 14 bases between. This CDR3 comprises 13 residues. Germline loops: CDR1 LGHNT, CDR2 FRNRAP. The CDR3 is CASGLNSEGEAFF. DNA for the CDR3: TGTGCTAGTGGTCTCAACAGTGAGGGTGAAGCTTTCTTT.

The V call is TRBV29-1, the J call TRBJ1-1, with D hard to call. With 6 bases removed from V and 1 base from J, the gap between germline ends came to 15 bases. CDR3 size: 14 residues. Germline assignment: CDR1 SQVTM and CDR2 ANQGSEA. CDR3 amino acids: CSVITIGRNTEAFF. CDR3 bases: TGCAGCGTGATCACGATCGGCAGGAACACTGAAGCTTTCTTT. Complete variable domain (other parts from reference TRBV29-1 and TRBJ1-1): SAVISQKPSRDICQRGTSLTIQCQVDSQVTMMFWYRQQPGQSLTLIATANQGSEATYESGFVIDKFPISRPNLTFSTLTVSNMSPEDSSIYLCSVITIGRNTEAFFGQGTRLTVV.

In its sample, this clonotype was seen a few times. CDR3 region: CSAPIWGRDTEAFF. In DNA form, the CDR3 reads TGCAGTGCTCCTATATGGGGACGAGACACTGAAGCTTTCTTT. The chain has TRBV20-1 and TRBJ1-1; D possibly corresponds to TRBD1 (5 bases). Trimming stripped 5 bases from V and 3 bases from J, with 16 bases between. The germline V gene encodes CDR1 DFQATT and CDR2 SNEGSKA (reference sequence). This CDR3 is 14 amino acids long.

This chain uses TRBV4-2 with TRBJ2-3; the match to TRBD2 covers 10 bases. The CDR3 spans 17 residues. Germline V gene lookup returns CDR1 LGHNA and CDR2 YNFKEQ. J lost 3 bases, V lost 0 bases, and 6 bases had no gene match. CDR3 protein: CASSQDLAGATTDTQYF. CDR3 nucleotide sequence: TGTGCCAGCAGCCAAGATCTAGCGGGGGCAACTACAGATACGCAGTATTTT.

Ten or more counts support this clonotype. The genes are TRBV7-2 and TRBJ2-3; D might be TRBD1 (5 bases). The CDR3 loop spans 15 amino acids. Germline V gene data show CDR1 as SGHTA and CDR2 as FQGNSA. Trimming shortened V by 2 bases and J by 4 bases, and 13 bases separated the two germline ends. CDR3: CASSLMLGVADTQYF. The CDR3 DNA follows: TGTGCCAGCAGCTTAATGCTAGGGGTGGCAGATACGCAGTATTTT.

This clonotype showed up many times. The gene calls are TRBV7-2 and TRBJ2-1, with 10 bases identical to TRBD2. Trimming removed 5 bases from V and 9 bases from J; junction bases left unmatched: 7. Germline V gene data show CDR1 as SGHTA and CDR2 as FQGNSA. CDR3 size: 14 residues. CDR3 residues: CASSQLAGVGEQFF. As DNA, the CDR3 is TGTGCCAGCAGCCAGCTAGCGGGAGTGGGTGAGCAGTTCTTC.

At least ten counts were recorded for this clonotype. CDR3 loop: CASSFMVRPEGGGHEQFF. CDR3 bases: TGTGCCAGCAGCTTTATGGTGCGGCCGGAGGGCGGCGGCCATGAGCAGTTCTTC. The chain carries TRBV7-2 and TRBJ2-1, with D possibly TRBD2 on 6 matching bases. V lost 3 bases and J lost 8, with 26 bases in between. The CDR3 covers 18 residues. Germline loops: CDR1 SGHTA, CDR2 FQGNSA.

This clonotype has at least ten counts. The chain is built from TRBV12-3 or TRBV12-4 and TRBJ2-6; TRBD2 matches 8 bases. J gave up 1 base and V 2 bases, and 7 bases lay outside the gene matches. The CDR3 covers 18 residues. As DNA, the CDR3 is TGTGCCAGCAGTTTACGGCCAGCGGGAGCTTCTGGGGCCAACGTCCTGACTTTC. Translation gives CASSLRPAGASGANVLTF.

This clonotype was detected only a few times. The chain uses TRBV12-3 or TRBV12-4 and TRBJ1-2, with a weak D call TRBD1 (6 bases). This CDR3 comprises 15 residues. Trimming removed 8 bases at V and 1 base at J, with 17 bases between. The CDR3 sequence is CASRLGGGYNYGYTF. For the CDR3, the DNA is TGTGCCAGCCGACTGGGAGGGGGATATAACTATGGCTACACCTTC.

This clonotype was seen many times. This sequence joins TRBV7-2 and TRBJ1-2; 8 positions agree with TRBD1. CDR1 is SGHTA and CDR2 is FQGNSA in the germline V gene. V gave up 3 bases and J gave up 2 bases; unmatched junction bases: 5. The CDR3 has 15 residues. CDR3 sequence: CASSFPGGENYGYTF. The CDR3 DNA is TGTGCCAGCAGCTTTCCAGGGGGCGAAAACTATGGCTACACCTTC.

The table lists this clonotype with many counts. The chain links TRBV29-1 to TRBJ2-5; tentatively, D is TRBD1 or TRBD2 (5 bases each). Germline lookup yields CDR1 SQVTM and CDR2 ANQGSEA. The CDR3 covers 12 residues. V shed 1 base and J shed 4 bases, with 7 bases lying between them. As DNA, the CDR3 is TGCAGCGTTGAAGTTGGGGGAGAGACCCAGTACTTC. Translation: CSVEVGGETQYF.

This clonotype was detected ten times or more. The V gene is TRBV7-9, the J gene TRBJ2-7; 8 nucleotides match TRBD2. V gave up 5 bases and J gave up 5 bases; unmatched junction bases: 11. Germline lookup yields CDR1 SEHNR and CDR2 FQNEAQ (reference sequence). This CDR3 spans 15 amino acids. This chain's CDR3 is CASSVPAGAANEQYF. The DNA for the CDR3 is TGTGCCAGCAGCGTACCAGCGGGAGCAGCTAACGAGCAGTACTTC.

This rearrangement joins TRBV28 to TRBJ2-5; 10 bases are a match to TRBD1. Trimming cost V 5 bases and J 5 bases; bases outside gene matches: 14. The CDR3 contains 17 residues. In germline, CDR1 is MDHEN, CDR2 SYDVKM. CDR3 sequence: CASSLLGRGQGRETQYF. Written as DNA, the CDR3 is TGTGCCAGCAGTCTACTCGGCCGGGGACAGGGGCGGGAGACCCAGTACTTC.

This clonotype was detected ten times or more. The chain links TRBV7-2 to TRBJ1-2; D is uncertain. The germline gives CDR1 SGHTA, CDR2 FQGNSA. The CDR3 contains 15 residues. V dropped 2 bases and J dropped 2 bases, with 12 bases sitting between them. The CDR3 DNA sequence: TGTGCCAGCAGCTTATCGTTCAGTGGGAACTATGGCTACACCTTC. Amino acids: CASSLSFSGNYGYTF.

The table lists this clonotype with a few counts. The CDR3: CSVDSGNTIYF. The CDR3 DNA sequence: TGCAGCGTTGATTCCGGAAACACCATATATTTT. The chain combines TRBV29-1 with TRBJ1-3; D uncertain. Trimming removed 3 bases at V and 4 bases at J, with 4 bases between. The CDR3 runs to 11 residues. Germline V gene lookup returns CDR1 SQVTM and CDR2 ANQGSEA. The variable domain in full, with the rest retrieved from reference TRBV29-1 and TRBJ1-3, is SAVISQKPSRDICQRGTSLTIQCQVDSQVTMMFWYRQQPGQSLTLIATANQGSEATYESGFVIDKFPISRPNLTFSTLTVSNMSPEDSSIYLCSVDSGNTIYFGEGSWLTVV.

This clonotype was counted at least ten times. The chain couples TRBV28 to TRBJ1-3, with TRBD1 identical over 7 bases. The V gene's germline CDR1 is MDHEN and CDR2 SYDVKM. V lost 4 bases to trimming and J lost 4 bases; unmatched junction nucleotides: 4. This CDR3 is 14 amino acids long. The CDR3 DNA reads as TGTGCCAGCAGTTCGACAGGGAGAGGAAACACCATATATTTT. Translated, it gives CASSSTGRGNTIYF.

The chain is built from TRBV10-3 and TRBJ2-1; D not certain. The V end lost 0 bases, the J end lost 8 bases, and 8 bases lay between the germline ends. CDR3 length: 13 amino acids. Germline CDR1 is ENHRY and CDR2 is SYGVKD. This CDR3 is CAISESNSDEQFF. Here the CDR3 DNA reads TGTGCCATCAGTGAGTCCAACAGCGATGAGCAGTTCTTC.

This clonotype was seen many times. The V and J genes are TRBV12-3 or TRBV12-4 and TRBJ1-2; tentatively, D is TRBD1 (6 bases). Trimming removed 6 bases from V and 8 bases from J, with 13 bases in between. The CDR3 spans 12 residues. CDR3 coding DNA: TGTGCCAGCAGCAAACTACAGGGCGGCTACACCTTC. It is translated as CASSKLQGGYTF.

This clonotype was detected ten times or more. The J gene is TRBJ2-7, the V gene TRBV12-3 or TRBV12-4, with TRBD2 as a possible D gene (6 bases). This CDR3 comprises 18 residues. Trimming removed 2 bases at V and 3 bases at J, with 23 bases between. CDR3 in amino acids: CASSLYSPGLAIDYEQYF. The CDR3 bases are TGTGCCAGCAGTTTATATTCCCCGGGGCTAGCGATCGACTACGAGCAGTACTTC.

Written as DNA, the CDR3 is TGTGCCACCAGCATCTGGACAGGGGGCGGGAACACCATATATTTT. The encoded protein is CATSIWTGGGNTIYF. This chain connects TRBV15 to TRBJ1-3; 11 nucleotides line up with TRBD1. CDR3 length: 15 amino acids. Losses at the gene ends were 4 bases for V and 7 bases for J; bases not matched to a gene: 6. Germline lookup yields CDR1 LNHNV and CDR2 YYDKDF (reference sequence). Looking up the rest from reference TRBV15 and TRBJ1-3 gives the full variable domain: DAMVIQNPRYQVTQFGKPVTLSCSQTLNHNVMYWYQQKSSQAPKLLFHYYDKDFNNEADTPDNFQSRRPNTSFCFLDIRSPGLGDTAMYLCATSIWTGGGNTIYFGEGSWLTVV.

This clonotype showed up just a few times. The J gene is TRBJ1-2, the V gene TRBV4-1, with 10 bases identical to TRBD1. V trimming: 5 bases; J trimming: 1 base; junction bases outside the gene matches: 10. CDR1 is MGHRA and CDR2 is YSYEKL in the germline V gene. The CDR3 is 17 amino acids. DNA of the CDR3: TGCGCCAGCAGCAACCACAGGACAGGGGGGGATAACTATGGCTACACCTTC. Translation gives CASSNHRTGGDNYGYTF.

This clonotype was detected only a few times. The CDR3, as DNA: TGTGCCAGCAGCCAATTATGGGGTTCGAACTACGAGCAGTACTTC. It encodes CASSQLWGSNYEQYF. The chain joins TRBV4-2 to TRBJ2-7; D gene uncertain. The CDR3 is made up of 15 amino acids. Trimming shortened V by 2 bases and J by 3 bases, and 14 bases separated the two germline ends. The germline V gene encodes CDR1 LGHNA and CDR2 YNFKEQ.